This T cell receptor (beta chain) was captured by sequencing in a study of long-term antiretroviral therapy in people with HIV (dated by TCRdb to 2021 to 2024). In terms of the full investigation: Collection of the earliest samples took place about a decade ahead of the 2015 WHO recommendation for immediate ART, at a time when ART was typically delayed until CD4 counts fell. About 35% of the 30 participants with HIV were female. A total of 192 cryopreserved PBMC samples came from 25 to 35 adults with confirmed HIV infection and were collected serially over a mean of approximately six years (range 1-12). This retrospective serial study examined whether starting ART and sustained HIV suppression were associated with changes in the composition and diversity of the TRB repertoire in peripheral blood. No cross-contamination during QIAcube processing was seen in test extractions of a monoclonal T-cell line run alongside roughly 30 polyclonal samples.

The germline ends are 22 bases apart after V is trimmed by 6 bases and J by 7 bases. The germline V gene provides CDR1 MNHNS and CDR2 SASEGT. The CDR3 runs 15 residues from the cysteine to the phenylalanine. CDR3 DNA is the only sequence kept; it has 45 bases, read in frame from the first base. The paper's findings and limits, for the study overall: Narrower CDR3 length ranges were observed in HIV repertoires than in controls, and an antigen-experienced repertoire with only a slight naive shift after ART was suggested by the network structure. Starting ART was linked to a significant rise in TRB diversity, yet even with long-term ART the diversity remained significantly lower than in transplant donor controls. Because pre-ART samples had limited cell numbers, profiling was done on unsorted PBMC rather than on sorted CD4+ and CD8+ T cells. Inferences about post-ART repertoire changes are limited because no data were available on ART adherence, viral resistance or therapy changes. Expanded TRB clones identified before ART initiation dominated the repertoire across all time points, though the dominance fluctuated and decreased in many PLHIV after ART. Samples dated from the mid-2000s to the late 2010s, and the ART regimens used may be less effective than current ones. Because PBMC availability was limited, only the TCR beta chain was sequenced, with no alpha chain pairing.

The immunoSEQ hsTCRB v3.0 assay was used at survey level resolution to sequence the TRB variable region. A depth of 40,000-50,000 T-cell genomes per sample was targeted for TRB sequencing. TRB libraries were pooled and sequenced on an Illumina MiSeq using a v3 150-cycle kit. In the authors' own workflow: Repertoire analysis was run in R within a reproducible Nextflow workflow that covered QC, data transformation and analysis. LymphoSeq2, an R package for exploring AIRR-Seq data, was used to implement custom analyses. A handful of samples yielding fewer than 5000 total TRB sequences were excluded, leaving approximately 190 analyzed HIV repertoires. Among the approximately 190 retained HIV repertoires, 59 were collected before ART initiation and 129 were collected after ART initiation. Each repertoire was downsampled to 5000 TRB nucleotide sequences, and summary statistics were averaged across 100 downsampling iterations. TRB sequences were retained for analysis only if CDR3 regions of at least seven amino acids were present. Diversity was measured with a Shannon entropy-derived clonality score and the Gini coefficient. Repertoire networks linked the top 5000 CDR3 amino acid sequences whenever two sequences differed by an edit distance of one. Antigen specificity groups and MHC restriction were predicted for TRB CDR3 amino acid sequences with GLIPH2. To flag known CMV, EBV, HIV or tissue antigen associations, CDR3 amino acid sequences were matched against VDJdb and McPAS-TCR. Pre-ART, post-ART and control groups were compared with Wilcoxon signed-rank tests and Holm-Bonferroni correction. Here the immuneACCESS table is served through TCRdb, limited to in-frame sequences with V and J called. Missing clones are a known gap in these copies; in checked studies unresolved V genes cover under half, and the rest lacks a known reason. V and J calls and clone size are given by that table; D and trimming were obtained from the DNA. In this sample the table shows about 25,000 clones, under 80% of which occur a single time. The ten top clones hold 10% to 12% of the sample.

To be included, a participant needed at least one PBMC sample from before ART initiation plus at least two post-ART samples. Treatment was received in the United States of America by all participants with HIV. Before DNA extraction, cryopreserved samples containing about 0.9-10 million PBMC were thawed and washed. At the time of the earliest PBMC sample, participants with HIV were aged between about 20 and 55 years. PBMC samples from each participant spanned 1-4 timepoints before ART initiation and 2-8 timepoints after ART initiation, with a median of 7 samples. For every participant, serial HIV viral load, CD4+ T-cell count, ART history and demographic data were obtained. A Qiagen kit on a QIAcube was used to extract genomic DNA from unsorted PBMC, with samples processed in batches of 12. With regard to this clone: Its specific antigen is unknown. Per-nucleotide qualities are absent, and no much larger clonotype sits a single base away.

The rearranged chain carries TRBV6-1 and TRBJ2-7, with a tentative D gene TRBD1 over 6 matching bases. The sample was unsorted PBMCs, taken 1.1 years before starting antiretroviral therapy. The clonotype originates from a woman in her thirties or forties with HIV. The encoded CDR3 is CASRAPRTAKWEQYF. Read as DNA, the sequence is TGTGCCAGCAGGGCCCCCCGGACAGCCAAGTGGGAGCAGTACTTC.